This entry is about one T cell receptor beta chain. What it binds is unknown. These data are taken from a study of OX40 agonist ivuxolimab in advanced cancers. As for the study in general: In this cohort, patients received ivuxolimab, an agonistic anti-OX40 (CD134) antibody. Study results and caveats: Relative to CD4+ cells, CD8+ T cells on average had more expanded clones.

V lost 5 bases to trimming and J lost 8 bases, with 16 bases between them. CDR3 length: 15 amino acids. Germline CDR1 MGHDK, CDR2 SYGVNS. The table came from immunoSEQ multiplex PCR; TCRdb's copy has only in-frame clones and leaves some out. The sample lists some 77,000 clones; more than 90% were seen once. Exclusion applied to patients with autoimmune disease history or systemic immunosuppression. This receptor was obtained from an adult with an advanced solid tumor such as melanoma, head and neck, liver or kidney cancer. The chain joins TRBV25-1 to TRBJ1-6; no definite D call. The specimen was CD4+ or CD8+ T cells sorted from blood, collected in a trial of the OX40 agonist ivuxolimab. CDR3 protein: CASSRAARWDSPLHF. CDR3 nucleotide sequence: TGTGCCAGCAGTCGGGCGGCGAGGTGGGATTCACCCCTCCACTTT.